This T cell receptor beta chain was captured in a study of tumor-infiltrating lymphocytes in primary liver carcinoma. Study at large: Samples had roughly 3.65 to 7.5 million productive TCRbeta reads, comparable between tissue types.

Taking roughly 20-32 mg of unsorted bulk tissue, the authors co-extracted RNA and DNA. From roughly 0.5 ug total RNA, TCR beta cDNA was generated with a primer in the constant region. Three nested multiplex PCR rounds of slightly modified ARM-PCR generated TCR beta libraries. Two initial PCR rounds of approximately 10 cycles each paired TRBV1-TRBV30 forward primers with a C-beta reverse primer. Each CDR3 protein gets one entry after TCRdb re-called the multiplex PCR reads with MiXCR. The sample records roughly 80,000 distinct CDR3 sequences, about 75% being singletons. V was pared by 11 bases and J by 1 base, with 12 bases between. The CDR3 runs to 13 residues. Looked up from germline, CDR1 is MNHNS and CDR2 is SASEGT.

This receptor was obtained from a middle-aged man with primary liver carcinoma and hepatitis B virus infection. The sample comprised tumor-adjacent normal liver tissue. V usage is TRBV6-1 and J usage is TRBJ1-3; D unresolved. The CDR3 loop is CASVDRSGNTIYF. CDR3 DNA sequence: TGTGCCTCGGTGGACCGTTCTGGAAACACCATATATTTT.